These 26 T cell receptor beta chains came from one sample sequenced in a study of beta chain features in type 1 diabetes. Reverse transcribing all isolated RNA meant expressed TCRB transcripts were sequenced. Method: immunoSEQ multiplex PCR; TCRdb's copy keeps in-frame clones and lacks some. The sample shows about 150,000 clones, over 8.5% of them seen only once. Material for sequencing was central memory CD4+ T cells from blood. The receptors originated from a man aged 18-30 years in good health.

The CDR3 region is CASSVARDTDTQYF. The CDR3 coding sequence is TGTGCCAGCAGCGTAGCCCGGGACACAGATACGCAGTATTTT. The rearrangement uses TRBV9 and TRBJ2-3, with D perhaps TRBD2 (5 bases). The CDR3 is 14 residues long. The V gene's germline CDR1 is SGDLS and CDR2 YYNGEE. V lost 0 bases and J 2 bases, leaving 7 bases between the germline ends.

This clone was counted ten times or more. The chain uses TRBV7-2 and TRBJ2-7; 14 positions agree with TRBD2. Germline trimming cut 7 bases from V and 4 bases from J; bases unmatched to any gene: 9. Germline V lookup: CDR1 SGHTA, CDR2 FQGNSA. The CDR3 consists of 16 residues. The CDR3 bases are TGTGCCAGCATCAATCCGGGACTAGCGGGAGAATACGAGCAGTACTTC. It is translated as CASINPGLAGEYEQYF.

The CDR3 DNA is TGTGCCAGCAGCCGACAGGGTCGGGACACTGAAGCTTTCTTT. Translation: CASSRQGRDTEAFF. The chain combines TRBV11-1 with TRBJ1-1; the match to TRBD1 covers 7 bases. The CDR3 sequence is 14 residues long. The junction had 6 bases not matched to a gene; V was cut back by 5 bases and J by 3 bases. Germline V gives CDR1 SGHAT, CDR2 FQDESV (reference sequence).

The V and J genes are TRBV10-3 and TRBJ1-5; D unresolved. CDR3 length: 12 amino acids. The V end was cut by 3 bases, the J end by 6 bases, with 6 bases between. In germline, CDR1 is ENHRY, CDR2 SYGVKD. The chain's CDR3 is CAISDMGQPQHF. The DNA for the CDR3 is TGTGCCATCAGTGATATGGGTCAGCCCCAGCATTTT.

The chain employs TRBV7-2 and TRBJ2-2; D uncertain. The CDR3 runs to 16 residues. V lost 1 base to trimming and J lost 0 bases, with 9 bases between them. CDR1 SGHTA and CDR2 FQGNSA come from the germline V gene. DNA of the CDR3: TGTGCCAGCAGCTTAGTGGGTCCGGCGAACACCGGGGAGCTGTTTTTT. This codes for CASSLVGPANTGELFF.

In its sample, this clone was seen many times. Other DNA variants within this sample encode the same CDR3. The chain carries TRBV7-2 and TRBJ2-7; perhaps TRBD1 as D (6 bases). CDR1 and CDR2 (germline): SGHTA, FQGNSA. The CDR3 runs to 15 residues. V was shortened by 0 bases and J by 2 bases, with 11 bases between the two germline ends. CDR3 sequence reads: CASSLAGQRTYEQYF. The CDR3, as DNA: TGTGCCAGCAGCTTAGCTGGACAGCGCACCTACGAGCAGTACTTC.

This chain connects TRBV11-2 to TRBJ1-6; weak D call: TRBD1 (6 bases). CDR1 and CDR2 from the germline V gene are SGHAT and FQNNGV. There are 15 residues in the CDR3. The V end was cut by 1 base, the J end by 6 bases, with 10 bases between. The CDR3 region is CASSLAGQTNSPLHF. As DNA, the CDR3 is TGTGCCAGCAGCTTAGCCGGACAGACTAATTCACCCCTCCACTTT.

This clone was detected a few times. The chain couples TRBV6-5 to TRBJ2-5; D could derive from TRBD1 or TRBD2 (5 bases each). The CDR3 is made up of 15 amino acids. From germline, CDR1 is MNHEY and CDR2 SVGAGI. V dropped 0 bases and J dropped 7 bases, with 15 bases sitting between them. CDR3 protein: CASSYSRDGRGTQYF. The CDR3 nucleotides are TGTGCCAGCAGTTACTCTCGGGACGGCCGAGGGACCCAGTACTTC.

This clone was found a few times. The chain is built from TRBV14 and TRBJ2-7; 8 bases are shared with TRBD1. The CDR3 consists of 14 residues. J was trimmed by 2 bases and V by 6 bases; bases with no gene match: 6. Germline CDR1 is SGHDN and CDR2 is FVKESK. The CDR3 nucleotides are TGTGCCAGCAGACGGGGACAGGCCCCCTACGAGCAGTACTTC. Translating gives CASRRGQAPYEQYF.

The chain joins TRBV4-1 to TRBJ2-1; D ambiguous. This CDR3 is 13 amino acids long. V was shortened by 2 bases and J by 10 bases, with 12 bases between the two germline ends. CDR1 MGHRA and CDR2 YSYEKL come from the germline V gene. CDR3 residues: CASSQNRRSEQFF. The CDR3 nucleotides read TGCGCCAGCAGCCAAAACAGACGGAGCGAGCAGTTCTTC.

The chain couples TRBV7-8 to TRBJ1-5, with no clear D. There are 17 residues in the CDR3. CDR1 is SGHVS, CDR2 FQNEAQ, per germline. V was pared by 0 bases and J by 0 bases, with 12 bases between. CDR3 loop: CASSLAQAAYSNQPQHF. The CDR3, as DNA: TGTGCCAGCAGCTTAGCGCAGGCAGCCTATAGCAATCAGCCCCAGCATTTT.

The chain uses TRBV4-3 and TRBJ2-3; 8 nucleotides match TRBD2. The CDR3 contains 17 residues. The V and J ends lost 0 bases and 3 bases, in that order; junction bases with no gene match: 8. The germline V gene has CDR1 LGHNA and CDR2 YSLEER. CDR3 sequence: CASSQDKGSGSTDTQYF. The DNA of the CDR3 is TGCGCCAGCAGCCAAGATAAGGGAAGCGGGAGTACAGATACGCAGTATTTT.

This clone turned up a few times. The chain recombines TRBV13 with TRBJ2-1, with D hard to call. Trimming stripped 3 bases from V and 5 bases from J, with 11 bases between. The CDR3 covers 14 residues. The germline V gene encodes CDR1 PRHDT and CDR2 FYEKMQ (reference sequence). The CDR3 bases are TGTGCCAGCAGCTTCTCTAGAGGTAACAATGAGCAGTTCTTC. Translated, it gives CASSFSRGNNEQFF.

Many counts were recorded for this clone. The rearrangement joins TRBV28 to TRBJ2-1; D perhaps matches TRBD2 (6 bases). V lost 5 bases to trimming and J lost 0 bases, with 17 bases between them. The CDR3 consists of 17 residues. Germline V gene lookup returns CDR1 MDHEN and CDR2 SYDVKM. The CDR3 spells CASSPNMGGDSYNEQFF. CDR3 bases: TGTGCCAGCAGTCCCAACATGGGAGGTGACTCCTACAATGAGCAGTTCTTC.

V gene TRBV7-9 combines with J gene TRBJ2-1; D remains unclear. CDR1 and CDR2 (germline): SEHNR, FQNEAQ (reference sequence). V lost 1 base to trimming and J lost 9 bases, with 10 bases between them. The CDR3 sequence is 13 residues long. DNA of the CDR3: TGTGCCAGCAGCTTAGGAATGGAGCGTGAGCAGTTCTTC. This translates into CASSLGMEREQFF.

By share, this clone ranks as medium-sized. The V call is TRBV28, the J call TRBJ2-7, with D perhaps matching TRBD2 (6 bases). V was pared by 10 bases and J by 0 bases, with 13 bases between. CDR1 MDHEN and CDR2 SYDVKM come from the germline V gene. The CDR3 extends over 13 amino acids. The CDR3 DNA reads TGTGCCACCCTCGGGAGAAGCTCCTACGAGCAGTACTTC. Translation gives CATLGRSSYEQYF.

This clone turned up a few times. This chain connects TRBV7-2 to TRBJ2-1; D remains ambiguous. In germline, CDR1 is SGHTA, CDR2 FQGNSA. This CDR3 region has 13 residues. V lost 5 bases to trimming and J lost 4 bases, with 9 bases between them. The CDR3: CASSPASYNEQFF. The CDR3 nucleotides read TGTGCCAGCAGCCCGGCTAGTTACAATGAGCAGTTCTTC.

This clone was recorded a few times. The gene calls are TRBV30 and TRBJ2-3, with TRBD2 matching 7 bases. Germline CDR1 GTSNPN, CDR2 SVGIG (reference sequence). J was trimmed by 3 bases and V by 5 bases; bases with no gene match: 11. The CDR3 covers 15 residues. Here the CDR3 DNA reads TGTGCCTGGTCCAAACCAGCGGGGACGACAGATACGCAGTATTTT. This encodes CAWSKPAGTTDTQYF.

The genes are TRBV2 and TRBJ2-3, with a tentative D call TRBD1 (5 bases). The germline V gene encodes CDR1 SNHLY and CDR2 FYNNEI. V lost 2 bases and J 2 bases, leaving 8 bases between the germline ends. This CDR3 has 14 amino acids. CDR3 DNA: TGTGCCAGCAGTGAAAATGGGGCCACAGATACGCAGTATTTT. Protein product: CASSENGATDTQYF.

This clone came up a few times. One end of the junction is discordant with germline, which a read error may explain. The chain joins TRBV15 to TRBJ2-7; possibly TRBD1 or TRBD2 for D (5 bases each). Germline V gene sequence: CDR1 LNHNV, CDR2 YYDKDF (reference sequence). The CDR3 sequence is 15 residues long. The DNA of the CDR3 is TGTGCCACCAGCGGAGACACAATACTAGGGGACGAGCAGTACTTC. It specifies CATSGDTILGDEQYF.

The chain has TRBV11-2 and TRBJ2-7; the D is unclear. Trimming left V 3 bases short and J 4 bases short, with 13 bases between. Germline CDR1 SGHAT, CDR2 FQNNGV. The CDR3 spans 14 residues. In DNA, the CDR3 is TGTGCCAGCAGCTTGTTACATGGAAGTTACGAGCAGTACTTC. Translating it yields CASSLLHGSYEQYF.

This clone was picked up many times. The chain uses TRBV4-2 and TRBJ2-7; D is perhaps TRBD2 (6 bases). In germline, CDR1 is LGHNA, CDR2 YNFKEQ. With 3 bases removed from V and 0 bases from J, the gap between germline ends came to 9 bases. This CDR3 region has 14 residues. Here the CDR3 DNA reads TGTGCCAGCAGCCAGGGGGGAAGCTCCTACGAGCAGTACTTC. Protein sequence: CASSQGGSSYEQYF.

V gene TRBV9 combines with J gene TRBJ2-1; 11 bases agree with TRBD2. This CDR3 contains 16 residues. Germline trimming cut 4 bases from V and 7 bases from J; bases unmatched to any gene: 10. CDR1 and CDR2 (germline): SGDLS, YYNGEE. CDR3 nucleotides: TGTGCCAGCAGCCCCGGGACTAGCGGCGACCTGAATGAGCAGTTCTTC. It specifies CASSPGTSGDLNEQFF.

This chain joins TRBV7-3 and TRBJ2-7; a weak D match, TRBD2 (6 bases). CDR1 is SGHTA and CDR2 is FQGTGA in the germline V gene. Trimming cost V 3 bases and J 6 bases, with 15 bases left between them. This CDR3 has 14 amino acids. The CDR3 nucleotides are TGTGCCAGCAGCTTGGGACGGGACTCAGGCGAGCAGTACTTC. This translates into CASSLGRDSGEQYF.

This clone was detected a few times. This chain links TRBV5-1 with TRBJ1-1, with a possible D match to TRBD1 (6 bases). V lost 5 bases, J lost 5 bases, and 16 bases lay in between. The CDR3 has 14 amino acids. Looked up from germline, CDR1 is SGHRS and CDR2 is YFSETQ. For the CDR3, the DNA is TGCGCCAGCAGTTCACACAGGGTGGGGACTGAAGCTTTCTTT. It specifies CASSSHRVGTEAFF.

This clone was picked up many times. The chain couples TRBV7-2 to TRBJ2-7, with 8 bases identical to TRBD1. The CDR3 contains 14 residues. V lost 5 bases and J lost 0; bases outside the gene matches: 3. The germline V gene encodes CDR1 SGHTA and CDR2 FQGNSA. CDR3 loop: CASSRQGSSYEQYF. CDR3 DNA: TGTGCCAGCAGCCGACAGGGGAGCTCCTACGAGCAGTACTTC.